These 2 T cell receptor beta chains originate from one sample sequenced in a study of T cell repertoires in cytomegalovirus infection. TCRdb reanalysed the reads using MiXCR and keeps one entry per CDR3 protein. The sample has 450,000 to 650,000 distinct CDR3 sequences, about 39% seen once. Antigen specificity for these receptors is unknown. The sequencing used cultured PBMCs, collected from culture after CMV antigen stimulation. These TCRs come from a human donor in good health (CMV status not recorded). Some clones in this sample may be carry-over from other donors' samples.

This chain links TRBV20-1 with TRBJ2-7; possibly TRBD1 for D (6 bases). CDR1 and CDR2 from the germline V gene are DFQATT and SNEGSKA (reference sequence). The CDR3 is 14 residues long. The V gene lost 6 bases and the J gene lost 0 bases, with 15 bases spanning the gap. The CDR3 protein is CSADTGSSSYEQYF. The CDR3 DNA sequence: TGCAGTGCGGACACAGGGTCGAGCTCCTACGAGCAGTACTTC.

DNA of the CDR3: TGTGCCAGCAGTCGGGACCAGAACACCGGGGAGCTGTTTTTT. This sequence encodes CASSRDQNTGELFF. This chain connects TRBV12-3 or TRBV12-4 to TRBJ2-2, with D possibly called TRBD1 or TRBD2 (5 bases each). Trimming stripped 5 bases from V and 1 base from J, with 8 bases between. This CDR3 is built from 14 residues.